This TCR beta chain was identified during a study of blood T cell repertoires in COVID-19. The table came from immunoSEQ multiplex PCR; TCRdb's copy has only in-frame clones and leaves some out. Of approximately 150,000 clones in the sample, 79% were seen once. The sequenced sample consisted of PBMCs or T cells enriched from blood (not recorded which). This clonotype was obtained from a woman in her 70s in a cohort exposed to, infected with or recovered from COVID-19 (not recorded which).

Here the CDR3 DNA reads TGTGCCAGCAGCAGGGAACTAGCGGGAGCCTACAATGAGCAGTTCTTC. Protein sequence: CASSRELAGAYNEQFF. The chain recombines TRBV5-4 with TRBJ2-1; 11 bases match TRBD2. Germline CDR1 SGHNT, CDR2 YYREEE (reference sequence). The length of the CDR3 is 16 residues. The V segment lost 4 bases and the J segment 2 bases; nucleotides outside the gene matches: 5.